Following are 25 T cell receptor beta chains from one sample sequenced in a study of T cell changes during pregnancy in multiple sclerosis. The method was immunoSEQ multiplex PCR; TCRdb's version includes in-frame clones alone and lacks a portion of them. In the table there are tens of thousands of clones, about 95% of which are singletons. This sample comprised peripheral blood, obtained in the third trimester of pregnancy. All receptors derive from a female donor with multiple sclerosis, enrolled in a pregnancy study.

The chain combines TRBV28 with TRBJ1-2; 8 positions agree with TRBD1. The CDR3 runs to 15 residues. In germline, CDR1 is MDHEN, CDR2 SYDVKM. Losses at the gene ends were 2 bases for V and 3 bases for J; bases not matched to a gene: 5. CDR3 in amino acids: CASSLPTGVYYGYTF. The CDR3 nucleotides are TGTGCCAGCAGTTTACCGACAGGGGTCTACTATGGCTACACCTTC.

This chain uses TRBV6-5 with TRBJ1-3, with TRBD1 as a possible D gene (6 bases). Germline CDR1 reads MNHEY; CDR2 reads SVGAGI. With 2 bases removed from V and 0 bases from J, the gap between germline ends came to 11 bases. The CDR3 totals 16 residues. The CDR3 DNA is TGTGCCAGCAGTTACGCAGGGGTTAGCTCTGGAAACACCATATATTTT. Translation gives CASSYAGVSSGNTIYF.

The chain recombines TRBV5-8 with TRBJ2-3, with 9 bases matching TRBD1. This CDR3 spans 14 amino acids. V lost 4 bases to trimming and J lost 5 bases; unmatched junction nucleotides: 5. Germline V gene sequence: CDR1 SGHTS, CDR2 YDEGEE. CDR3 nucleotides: TGTGCCAGCAGCCCGGGACAGGGAGGAGATACGCAGTATTTT. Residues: CASSPGQGGDTQYF.

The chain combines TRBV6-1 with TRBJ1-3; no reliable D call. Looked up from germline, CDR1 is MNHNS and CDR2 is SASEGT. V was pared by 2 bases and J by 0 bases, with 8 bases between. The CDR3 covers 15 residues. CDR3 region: CASSELRASGNTIYF. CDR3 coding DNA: TGTGCCAGCAGTGAACTTAGAGCCTCTGGAAACACCATATATTTT.

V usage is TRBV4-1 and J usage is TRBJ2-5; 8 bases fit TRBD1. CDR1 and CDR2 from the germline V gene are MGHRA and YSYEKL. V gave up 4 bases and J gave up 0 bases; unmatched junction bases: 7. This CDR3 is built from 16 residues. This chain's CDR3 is CASSRLYRGYQETQYF. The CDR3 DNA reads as TGCGCCAGCAGCCGCCTATACAGGGGGTACCAAGAGACCCAGTACTTC.

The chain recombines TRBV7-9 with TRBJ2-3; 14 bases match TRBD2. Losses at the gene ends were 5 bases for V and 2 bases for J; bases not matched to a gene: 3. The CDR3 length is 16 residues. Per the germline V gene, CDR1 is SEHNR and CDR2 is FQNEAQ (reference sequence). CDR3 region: CASSGLAGGFTDTQYF. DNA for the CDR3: TGTGCCAGCAGCGGACTAGCGGGGGGCTTCACAGATACGCAGTATTTT.

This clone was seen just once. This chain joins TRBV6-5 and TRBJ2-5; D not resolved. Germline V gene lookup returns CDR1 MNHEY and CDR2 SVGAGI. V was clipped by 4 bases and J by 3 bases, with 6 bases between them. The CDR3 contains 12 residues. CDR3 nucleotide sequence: TGTGCCAGCAGTTTAGACAAAGAGACCCAGTACTTC. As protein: CASSLDKETQYF.

This chain's CDR3 is CSGSMDNSYEQYF. CDR3 nucleotide sequence: TGCAGCGGTAGCATGGACAACTCCTACGAGCAGTACTTC. This chain uses TRBV29-1 with TRBJ2-7; the D gene is possibly TRBD1 (5 bases). The germline CDR1 and CDR2 sequences are SQVTM and ANQGSEA. V lost 7 bases to trimming and J lost 0 bases, with 13 bases between them. This CDR3 spans 13 amino acids.

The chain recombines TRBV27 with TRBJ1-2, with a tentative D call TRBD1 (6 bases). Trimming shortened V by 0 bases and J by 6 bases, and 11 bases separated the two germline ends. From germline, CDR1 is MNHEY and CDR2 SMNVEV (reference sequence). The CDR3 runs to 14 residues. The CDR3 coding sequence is TGTGCCAGCAGTTTATCTGTCAGGGGTAATGGCTACACCTTC. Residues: CASSLSVRGNGYTF.

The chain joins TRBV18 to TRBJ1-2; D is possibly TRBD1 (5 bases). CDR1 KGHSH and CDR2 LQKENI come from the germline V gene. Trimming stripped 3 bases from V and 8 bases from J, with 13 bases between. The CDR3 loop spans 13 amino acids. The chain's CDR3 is CASSPPDSRGYTF. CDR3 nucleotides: TGTGCCAGCTCACCCCCTGACAGTAGGGGCTACACCTTC.

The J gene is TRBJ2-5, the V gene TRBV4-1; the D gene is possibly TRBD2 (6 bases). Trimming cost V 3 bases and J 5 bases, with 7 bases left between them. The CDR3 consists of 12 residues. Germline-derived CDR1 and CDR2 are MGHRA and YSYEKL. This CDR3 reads CASSQEGETQYF. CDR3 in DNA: TGCGCCAGCAGCCAGGAGGGGGAGACCCAGTACTTC.

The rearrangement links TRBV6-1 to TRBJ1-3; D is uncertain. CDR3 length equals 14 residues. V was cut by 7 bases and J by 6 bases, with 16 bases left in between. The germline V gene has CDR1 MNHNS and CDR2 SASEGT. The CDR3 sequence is CASMMGQEVNTIYF. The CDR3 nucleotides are TGTGCCAGCATGATGGGTCAGGAGGTAAACACCATATATTTT.

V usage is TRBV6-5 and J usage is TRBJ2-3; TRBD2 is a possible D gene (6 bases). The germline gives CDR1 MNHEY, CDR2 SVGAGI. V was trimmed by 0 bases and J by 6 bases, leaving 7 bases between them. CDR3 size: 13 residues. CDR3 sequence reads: CASSYSGGDTQYF. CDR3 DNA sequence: TGTGCCAGCAGTTACTCTGGGGGGGATACGCAGTATTTT.

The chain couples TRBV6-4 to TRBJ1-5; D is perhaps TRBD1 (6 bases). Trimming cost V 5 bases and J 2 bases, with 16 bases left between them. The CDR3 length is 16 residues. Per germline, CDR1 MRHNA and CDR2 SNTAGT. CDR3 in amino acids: CASSSPDSFGNQPQHF. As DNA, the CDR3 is TGTGCCAGCAGTTCTCCGGACAGCTTCGGCAATCAGCCCCAGCATTTT.

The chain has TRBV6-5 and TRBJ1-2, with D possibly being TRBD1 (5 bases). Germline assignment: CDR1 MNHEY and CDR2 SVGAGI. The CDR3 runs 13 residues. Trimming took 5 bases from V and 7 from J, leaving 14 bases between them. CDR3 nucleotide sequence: TGTGCCAGCAGTGAACTTAGGGACTCTGGCTACACCTTC. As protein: CASSELRDSGYTF.

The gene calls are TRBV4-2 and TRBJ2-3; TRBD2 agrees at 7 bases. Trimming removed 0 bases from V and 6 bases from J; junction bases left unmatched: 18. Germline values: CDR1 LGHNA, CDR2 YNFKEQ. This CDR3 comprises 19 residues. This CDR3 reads CASSQETGSAGEVGDTQYF. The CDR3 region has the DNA TGTGCCAGCAGCCAAGAAACCGGGAGCGCGGGGGAGGTTGGGGATACGCAGTATTTT.

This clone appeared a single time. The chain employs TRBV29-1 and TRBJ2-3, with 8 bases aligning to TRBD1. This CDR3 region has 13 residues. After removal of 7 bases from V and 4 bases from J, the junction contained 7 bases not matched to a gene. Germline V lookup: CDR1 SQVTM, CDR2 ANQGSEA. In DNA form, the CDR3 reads TGCAGCGCCCGCACACAGGGGGCAGATACGCAGTATTTT. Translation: CSARTQGADTQYF.

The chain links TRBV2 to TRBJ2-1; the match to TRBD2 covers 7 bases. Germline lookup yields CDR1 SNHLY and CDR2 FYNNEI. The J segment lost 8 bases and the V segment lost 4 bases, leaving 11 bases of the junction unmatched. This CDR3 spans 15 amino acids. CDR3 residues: CASSVAGQGVDEQFF. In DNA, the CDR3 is TGTGCCAGCAGTGTAGCGGGTCAGGGCGTCGATGAGCAGTTCTTC.

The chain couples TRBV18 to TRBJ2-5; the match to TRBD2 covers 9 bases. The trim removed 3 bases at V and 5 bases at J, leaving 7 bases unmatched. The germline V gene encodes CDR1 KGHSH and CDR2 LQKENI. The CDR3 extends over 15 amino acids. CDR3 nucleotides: TGTGCCAGCTCACCCCGGCTAGCGGGGACGGAGACCCAGTACTTC. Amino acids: CASSPRLAGTETQYF.

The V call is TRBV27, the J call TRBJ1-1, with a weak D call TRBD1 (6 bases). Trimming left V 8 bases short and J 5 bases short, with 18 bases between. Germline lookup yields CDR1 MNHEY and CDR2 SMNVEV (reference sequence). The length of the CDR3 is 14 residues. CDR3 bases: TGTGCCAGCGACAAGAGGGGGGGTCGGACTGAAGCTTTCTTT. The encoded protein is CASDKRGGRTEAFF.

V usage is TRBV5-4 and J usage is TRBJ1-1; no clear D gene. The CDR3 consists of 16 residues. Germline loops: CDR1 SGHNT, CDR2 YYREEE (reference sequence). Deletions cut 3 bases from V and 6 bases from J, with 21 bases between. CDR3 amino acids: CASSYIGGLPPPEAFF. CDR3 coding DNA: TGTGCCAGCAGCTATATCGGAGGGTTGCCTCCACCTGAAGCTTTCTTT.

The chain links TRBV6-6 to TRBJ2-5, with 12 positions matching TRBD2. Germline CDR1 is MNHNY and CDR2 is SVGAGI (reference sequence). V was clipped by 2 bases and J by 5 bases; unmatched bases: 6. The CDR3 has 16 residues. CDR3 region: CASSYPSGGARETQYF. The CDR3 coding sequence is TGTGCCAGCAGTTACCCTAGCGGGGGGGCCCGTGAGACCCAGTACTTC.

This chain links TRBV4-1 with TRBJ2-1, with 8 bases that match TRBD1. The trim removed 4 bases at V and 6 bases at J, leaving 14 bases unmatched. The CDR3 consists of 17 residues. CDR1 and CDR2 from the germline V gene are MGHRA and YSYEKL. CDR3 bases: TGCGCCAGCAGCCCCGTCCTCGGACAGGGTACCATCAATGAGCAGTTCTTC. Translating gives CASSPVLGQGTINEQFF.

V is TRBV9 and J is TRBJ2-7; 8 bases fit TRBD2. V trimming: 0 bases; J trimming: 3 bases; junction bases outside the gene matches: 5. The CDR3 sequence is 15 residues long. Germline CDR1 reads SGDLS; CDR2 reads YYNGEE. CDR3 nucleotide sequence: TGTGCCAGCAGCGTAGACGGGGGGGGTTTCTACGAGCAGTACTTC. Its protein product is CASSVDGGGFYEQYF. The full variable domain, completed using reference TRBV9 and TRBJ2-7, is DSGVTQTPKHLITATGQRVTLRCSPRSGDLSVYWYQQSLDQGLQFLIQYYNGEERAKGNILERFSAQQFPDLHSELNLSSLELGDSALYFCASSVDGGGFYEQYFGPGTRLTVT.

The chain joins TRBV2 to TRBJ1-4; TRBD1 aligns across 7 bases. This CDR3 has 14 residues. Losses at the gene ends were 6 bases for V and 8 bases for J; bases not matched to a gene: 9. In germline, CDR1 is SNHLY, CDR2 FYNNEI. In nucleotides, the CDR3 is TGTGCCAGCAGCAGACAGGGCAGGATCGAAAAACTGTTTTTT. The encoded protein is CASSRQGRIEKLFF. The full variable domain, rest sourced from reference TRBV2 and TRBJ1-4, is EPEVTQTPSHQVTQMGQEVILRCVPISNHLYFYWYRQILGQKVEFLVSFYNNEISEKSEIFDDQFSVERPDGSNFTLKIRSTKLEDSAMYFCASSRQGRIEKLFFGSGTQLSVL.